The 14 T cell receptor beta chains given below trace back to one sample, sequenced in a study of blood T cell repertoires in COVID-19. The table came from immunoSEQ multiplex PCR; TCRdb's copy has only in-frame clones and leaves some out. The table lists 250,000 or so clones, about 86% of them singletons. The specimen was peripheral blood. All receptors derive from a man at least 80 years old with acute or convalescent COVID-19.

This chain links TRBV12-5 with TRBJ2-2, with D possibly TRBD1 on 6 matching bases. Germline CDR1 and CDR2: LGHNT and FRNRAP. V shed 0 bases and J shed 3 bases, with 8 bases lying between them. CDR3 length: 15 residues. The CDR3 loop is CASGLVRQDTGELFF. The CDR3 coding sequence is TGTGCTAGTGGTTTGGTCAGACAGGACACCGGGGAGCTGTTTTTT.

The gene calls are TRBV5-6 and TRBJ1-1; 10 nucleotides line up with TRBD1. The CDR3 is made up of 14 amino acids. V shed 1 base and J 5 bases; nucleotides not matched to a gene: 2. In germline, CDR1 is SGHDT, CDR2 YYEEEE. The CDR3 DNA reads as TGTGCCAGCAGCTTGCGGACAGGGGGTACTGAAGCTTTCTTT. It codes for CASSLRTGGTEAFF.

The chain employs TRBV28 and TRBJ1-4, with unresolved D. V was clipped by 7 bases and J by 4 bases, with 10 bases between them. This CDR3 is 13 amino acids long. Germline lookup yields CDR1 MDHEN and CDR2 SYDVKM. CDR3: CASIPGYNEKLFF. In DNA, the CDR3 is TGTGCCAGCATTCCGGGGTATAATGAAAAACTGTTTTTT.

CDR3 DNA sequence: TGCGCCAGCAGCGTACAGGGTGGGAACACTGAAGCTTTCTTT. Its translation: CASSVQGGNTEAFF. This chain uses TRBV5-1 with TRBJ1-1; a weak D match, TRBD1 (6 bases). Trimming took off 4 bases at V and 1 base at J, with 11 bases between the two ends. The CDR3 has 14 residues. CDR1 is SGHRS, CDR2 YFSETQ, per germline.

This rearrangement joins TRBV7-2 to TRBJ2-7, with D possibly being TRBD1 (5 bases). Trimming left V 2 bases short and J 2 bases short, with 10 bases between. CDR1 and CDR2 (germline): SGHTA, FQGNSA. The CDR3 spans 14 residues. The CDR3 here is CASSLSPGPYEQYF. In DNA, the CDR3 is TGTGCCAGCAGCTTATCCCCAGGGCCCTACGAGCAGTACTTC.

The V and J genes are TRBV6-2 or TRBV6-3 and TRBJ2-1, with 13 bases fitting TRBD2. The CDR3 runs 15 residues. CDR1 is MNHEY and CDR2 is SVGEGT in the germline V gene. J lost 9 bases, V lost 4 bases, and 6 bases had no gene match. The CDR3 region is CASSLGLAGLVEQFF. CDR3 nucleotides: TGTGCCAGCAGTTTGGGACTAGCGGGATTAGTTGAGCAGTTCTTC.

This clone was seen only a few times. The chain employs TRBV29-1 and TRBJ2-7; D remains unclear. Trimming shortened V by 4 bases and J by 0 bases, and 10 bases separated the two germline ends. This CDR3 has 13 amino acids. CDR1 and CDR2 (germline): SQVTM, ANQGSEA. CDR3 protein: CSVAAGYSYEQYF. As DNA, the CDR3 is TGCAGCGTTGCGGCAGGATACTCCTACGAGCAGTACTTC.

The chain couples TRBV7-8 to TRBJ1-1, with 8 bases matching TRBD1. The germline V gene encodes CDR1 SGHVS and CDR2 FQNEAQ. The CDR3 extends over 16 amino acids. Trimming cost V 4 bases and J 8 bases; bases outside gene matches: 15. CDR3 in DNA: TGTGCCAGCAGCTCCCGACTAGCCGGGACAGGTAGCGAAGCTTTCTTT. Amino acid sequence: CASSSRLAGTGSEAFF. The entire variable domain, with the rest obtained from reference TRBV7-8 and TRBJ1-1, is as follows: GAGVSQSPRYKVAKRGQDVALRCDPISGHVSLFWYQQALGQGPEFLTYFQNEAQLDKSGLPSDRFFAERPEGSVSTLKIQRTQQEDSAVYLCASSSRLAGTGSEAFFGQGTRLTVV.

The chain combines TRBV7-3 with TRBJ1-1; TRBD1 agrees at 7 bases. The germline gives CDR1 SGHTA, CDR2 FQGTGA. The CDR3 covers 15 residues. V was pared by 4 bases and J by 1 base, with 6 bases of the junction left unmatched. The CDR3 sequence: CASSSQGVGNTEAFF. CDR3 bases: TGTGCCAGCAGCTCCCAGGGGGTGGGGAACACTGAAGCTTTCTTT.

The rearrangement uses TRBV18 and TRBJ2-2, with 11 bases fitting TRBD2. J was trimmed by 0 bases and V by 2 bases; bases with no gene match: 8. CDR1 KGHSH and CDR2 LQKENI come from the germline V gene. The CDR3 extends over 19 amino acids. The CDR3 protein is CASSPRTSGSPSNTGELFF. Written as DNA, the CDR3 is TGTGCCAGCTCACCAAGGACTAGCGGGTCCCCTTCGAACACCGGGGAGCTGTTTTTT.

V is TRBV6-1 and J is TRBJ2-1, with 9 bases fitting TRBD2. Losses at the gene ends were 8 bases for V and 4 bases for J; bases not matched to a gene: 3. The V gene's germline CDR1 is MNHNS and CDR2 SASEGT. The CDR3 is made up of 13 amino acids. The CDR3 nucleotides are TGTGCCAGCGCGGGGGGGAGATACAATGAGCAGTTCTTC. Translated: CASAGGRYNEQFF.

Written as DNA, the CDR3 is TGTGCCAGCAGCTTAGGTTGGCAGTTATCTGGAAACACCATATATTTT. Translated, it gives CASSLGWQLSGNTIYF. The J gene is TRBJ1-3, the V gene TRBV7-6, with D uncertain. V shed 1 base and J shed 1 base, with 11 bases lying between them. The CDR3 spans 16 residues. CDR1 SGHVS and CDR2 FNYEAQ come from the germline V gene.

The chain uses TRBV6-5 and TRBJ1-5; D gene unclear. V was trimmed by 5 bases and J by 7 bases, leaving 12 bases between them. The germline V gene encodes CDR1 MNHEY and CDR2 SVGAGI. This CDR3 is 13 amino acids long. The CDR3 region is CASSPRREQPQHF. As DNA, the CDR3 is TGTGCCAGCAGTCCTAGGAGGGAACAGCCCCAGCATTTT.

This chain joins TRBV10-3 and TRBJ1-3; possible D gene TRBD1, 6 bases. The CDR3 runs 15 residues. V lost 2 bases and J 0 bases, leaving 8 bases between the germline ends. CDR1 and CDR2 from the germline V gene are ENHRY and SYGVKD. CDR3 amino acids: CAISEGGHSGNTIYF. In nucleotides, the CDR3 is TGTGCCATCAGTGAGGGGGGCCACTCTGGAAACACCATATATTTT.